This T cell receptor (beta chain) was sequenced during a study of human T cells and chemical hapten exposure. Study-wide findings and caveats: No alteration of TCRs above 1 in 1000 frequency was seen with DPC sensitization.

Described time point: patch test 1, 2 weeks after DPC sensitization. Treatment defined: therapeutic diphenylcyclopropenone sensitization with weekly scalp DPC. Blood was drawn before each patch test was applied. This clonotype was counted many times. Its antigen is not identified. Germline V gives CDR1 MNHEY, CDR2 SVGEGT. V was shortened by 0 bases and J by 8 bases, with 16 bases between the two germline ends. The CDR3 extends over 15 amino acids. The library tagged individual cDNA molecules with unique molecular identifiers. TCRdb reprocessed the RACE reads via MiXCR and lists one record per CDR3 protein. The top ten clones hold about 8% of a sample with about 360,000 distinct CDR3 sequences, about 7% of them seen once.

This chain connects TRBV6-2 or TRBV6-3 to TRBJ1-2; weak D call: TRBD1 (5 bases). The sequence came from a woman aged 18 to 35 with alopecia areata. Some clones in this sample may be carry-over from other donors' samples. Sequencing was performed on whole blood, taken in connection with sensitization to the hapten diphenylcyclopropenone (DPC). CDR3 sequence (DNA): TGTGCCAGCAGTTACTCGGATGGCCAAGGGGAAGGCTACACCTTC. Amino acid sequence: CASSYSDGQGEGYTF.